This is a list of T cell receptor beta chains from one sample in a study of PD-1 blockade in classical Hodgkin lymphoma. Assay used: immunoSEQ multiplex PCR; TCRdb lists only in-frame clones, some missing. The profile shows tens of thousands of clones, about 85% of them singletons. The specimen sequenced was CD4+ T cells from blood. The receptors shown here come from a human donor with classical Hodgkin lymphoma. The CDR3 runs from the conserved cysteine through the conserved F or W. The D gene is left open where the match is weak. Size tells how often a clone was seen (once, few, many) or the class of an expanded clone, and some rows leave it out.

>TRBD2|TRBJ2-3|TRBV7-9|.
TGTGCCAGCAGCCTCGGACTAGCGGGAGGGCCTAGGGGACCAGATACGCAGTATTTT
CASSLGLAGGPRGPDTQYF
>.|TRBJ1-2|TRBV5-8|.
TGTGCCAGCAGCCCCTTCGGGGGGCTAGGCTATGGCTACACCTTC
CASSPFGGLGYGYTF
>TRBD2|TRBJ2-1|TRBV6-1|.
TGTGCCAGCAGTGAAGGGAGCGGGAGGCTCAATGAGCAGTTCTTC
CASSEGSGRLNEQFF
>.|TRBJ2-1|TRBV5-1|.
TGCGCCAGCAGCTTGGGTTTGTCCAATGAGCAGTTCTTC
CASSLGLSNEQFF
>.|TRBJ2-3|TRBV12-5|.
TGTGCTAGTGGTTTGGGAGCCGAACCCTTCACAGATACGCAGTATTTT
CASGLGAEPFTDTQYF
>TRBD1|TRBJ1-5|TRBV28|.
TGTGCCAGCAGCTTCCGGGACAGGGGCAATCAGCCCCAGCATTTT
CASSFRDRGNQPQHF
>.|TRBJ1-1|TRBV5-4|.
TGTGCCAGCAGCGCTACAGAGAACACTGAAGCTTTCTTT
CASSATENTEAFF
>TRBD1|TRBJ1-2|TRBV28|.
TGTGCCAGCAGTCAACTGGACAGGGAAGAAGGCTACACCTTC
CASSQLDREEGYTF
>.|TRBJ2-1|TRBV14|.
TGTGCCAGCAGCCAAGTGGGGAGTTGGGACAATGAGCAGTTCTTC
CASSQVGSWDNEQFF
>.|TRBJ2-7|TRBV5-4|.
TGTGCCAGCAGCTTCGGATCGGCAAGTGCACTACGGGAGCAGTACTTC
CASSFGSASALREQYF
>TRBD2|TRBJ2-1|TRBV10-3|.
TGTGCCATCAGTGGAAATAGCGGGAACTCCTACAATGAGCAGTTCTTC
CAISGNSGNSYNEQFF
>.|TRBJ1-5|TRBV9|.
TGTGCCAGCAGCTCCAGGAGGGACCGAAGGTGGCAGCCCCAGCATTTT
CASSSRRDRRWQPQHF
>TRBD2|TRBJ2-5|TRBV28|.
TGTGCCAGCACCCGGGCTAGCGGGAGAGAGGAGACCCAGTACTTC
CASTRASGREETQYF
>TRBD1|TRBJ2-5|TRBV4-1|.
TGCGCCAGCAGCTATCTGTACCGACAGGGGGACCGAGAGACCCAGTACTTC
CASSYLYRQGDRETQYF
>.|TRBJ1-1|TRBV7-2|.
TGTGCCAGCAGCTCCCCGAATCCGGGCACTGAAGCTTTCTTT
CASSSPNPGTEAFF
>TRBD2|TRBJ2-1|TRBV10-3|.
TGTGCCATCAGTGGTACTAGCGGAGACTACAATGAGCAGTTCTTC
CAISGTSGDYNEQFF
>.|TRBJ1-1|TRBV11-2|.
TGTGCCAGCAGCTTAGCCCTGGGGGCTGCTGAAGCTTTCTTT
CASSLALGAAEAFF
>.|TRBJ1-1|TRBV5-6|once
TGTGCCAGCAGCTTGGAGACGGGCAGGGACACTGAAGCTTTCTTT
CASSLETGRDTEAFF
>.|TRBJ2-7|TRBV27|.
TGTGCCAGCAGTTTAGGAGGGGGGGAGAGGGAGCAGTACTTC
CASSLGGGEREQYF
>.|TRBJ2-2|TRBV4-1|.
TGCGCCAGCAGCCAAGGGGATCGTATGTTTCCTGGTCGAATCGGGGAGCTGTTTTTT
CASSQGDRMFPGRIGELFF
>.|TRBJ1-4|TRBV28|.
.
CASSFGAGVGGEKLFF
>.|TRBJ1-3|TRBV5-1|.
TGCGCCAGCAGCTTGCTCGTTCCCGGGCTGGGTGGAAACACCATATATTTT
CASSLLVPGLGGNTIYF
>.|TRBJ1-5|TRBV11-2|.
TGTGCCAGCAGCTTAGCGAGCGACTTCAATCAGCCCCAGCATTTT
CASSLASDFNQPQHF
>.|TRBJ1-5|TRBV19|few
TGTGCCAGTAGTATCGGGCTCACTCAGCCCCAGCATTTT
CASSIGLTQPQHF
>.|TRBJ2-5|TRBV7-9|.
TGTGCCAGCAGCTCAGTAACAGCGATTGCCCAGTACTTC
CASSSVTAIAQYF
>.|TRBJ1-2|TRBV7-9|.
TGTGCCAGCAGCTCTCCGGGACAAACCTATGGCTACACCTTC
CASSSPGQTYGYTF
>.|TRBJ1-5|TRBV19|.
TGTGCCAGTAGTTACAGGGTGGAGCAGCCCCAGCATTTT
CASSYRVEQPQHF
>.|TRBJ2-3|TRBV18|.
TGTGCCAGCAGGGACCCGGGGGGCGCAGCAGATACGCAGTATTTT
CASRDPGGAADTQYF
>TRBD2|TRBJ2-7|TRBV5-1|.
TGCGCCAGTACCCCGGGACTAGCGGGTCACGAGCAGTACTTC
CASTPGLAGHEQYF
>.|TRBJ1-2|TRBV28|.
TGTGCCACCACGACGGGAACCTATGGCTACACCTTC
CATTTGTYGYTF
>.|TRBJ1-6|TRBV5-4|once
TGTGCCAGCAGCTTGGTTGTCGGCAGGGGCGCTTCACCCCTCCACTTT
CASSLVVGRGASPLHF
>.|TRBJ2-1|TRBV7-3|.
TGTGCCAGCAGCTCAACTAGCAATGAGCAGTTCTTC
CASSSTSNEQFF
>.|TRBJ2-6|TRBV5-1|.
TGCGCCAGCATGGATCCTGGGGCCAACGTCCTGACTTTC
CASMDPGANVLTF
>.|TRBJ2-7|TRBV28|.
TGTGCCAGCAGTTTGACCCGGGACTACGAGCAGTACTTC
CASSLTRDYEQYF
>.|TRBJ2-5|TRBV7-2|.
TGTGCCAGCAGCTTAGGGGCCCTATCGGCCAGCGGGGAGACCCAGTACTTC
CASSLGALSASGETQYF
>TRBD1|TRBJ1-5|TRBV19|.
TGTGCCAGTAGTTCCCGGGACAGGGGAGTTAGAAGCAATCAGCCCCAGCATTTT
CASSSRDRGVRSNQPQHF
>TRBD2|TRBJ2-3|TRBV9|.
TGTGCCAGCAGCGTAGCTAGCGGGAGGGGAATAGATACGCAGTATTTT
CASSVASGRGIDTQYF
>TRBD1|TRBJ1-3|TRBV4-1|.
TGCGCCAGCAGCCTCTTGACAGGGGGCGGAAACACCATATATTTT
CASSLLTGGGNTIYF
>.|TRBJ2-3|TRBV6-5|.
TGTGCCAGCAGTTACTTCGGGACAGATACGCAGTATTTT
CASSYFGTDTQYF
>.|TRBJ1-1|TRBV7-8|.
TGTGCCAGCAGCCTCCTACGGGGGGACACTGAAGCTTTCTTT
CASSLLRGDTEAFF